Included here is one T cell receptor (beta chain) sequence, with context. The antigen is not known. V was trimmed by 4 bases and J by 1 base, leaving 7 bases between them. Looked up from germline, CDR1 is SGHRS and CDR2 is YFSETQ. This CDR3 has 13 residues. The data belong to a study of OX40 agonist ivuxolimab in advanced cancers. On the study more broadly: The patients got ivuxolimab, which is an agonistic anti-OX40 (CD134) antibody. General study findings and limits: Expanded clones were, on average, more numerous among CD8+ T cells than CD4+. Researchers did not establish what antigens the expanded peripheral T cells target.

Sequencing used immunoSEQ multiplex PCR; TCRdb keeps in-frame clones, though not all of them. This table has around 75,000 clones, almost 90% appearing once. V usage is TRBV5-1 and J usage is TRBJ2-3, with D possibly being TRBD1 (6 bases). This sequence originates from an adult with an advanced solid tumor such as melanoma, head and neck, liver or kidney cancer. Here the sequenced sample was CD4+ or CD8+ T cells sorted from blood, taken in a trial of the OX40 agonist ivuxolimab. The DNA of the CDR3 is TGCGCCAGCAGCCGACAGGGCACAGATACGCAGTATTTT. This gives the protein CASSRQGTDTQYF.